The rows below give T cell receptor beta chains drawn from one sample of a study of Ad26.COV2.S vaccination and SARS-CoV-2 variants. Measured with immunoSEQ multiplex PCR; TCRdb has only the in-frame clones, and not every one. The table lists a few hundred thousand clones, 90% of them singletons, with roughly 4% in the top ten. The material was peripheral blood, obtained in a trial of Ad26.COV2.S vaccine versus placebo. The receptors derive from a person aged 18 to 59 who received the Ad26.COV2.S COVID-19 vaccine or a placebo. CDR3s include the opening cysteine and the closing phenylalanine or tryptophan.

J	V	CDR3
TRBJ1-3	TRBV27	CASSPGPPLGSFLSGNTIYF
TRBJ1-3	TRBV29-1	CSVERDGNTIYF
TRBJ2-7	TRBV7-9	CASSLSSGRPYEQYF
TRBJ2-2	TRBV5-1	CASSSGDAYGELFF
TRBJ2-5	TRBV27	CASSSHRGRETQYF
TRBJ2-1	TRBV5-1	CASSSISGRGYNEQFF
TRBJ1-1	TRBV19	CASSRDSFLMNTEAFF
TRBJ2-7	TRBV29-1	CSASRDPGPTYEQYF
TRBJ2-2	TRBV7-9	CASSYLSGLSTGELFF
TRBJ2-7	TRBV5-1	CASSSSGGWNEQYF
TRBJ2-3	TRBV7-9	CASSLRDRDPDTQYF
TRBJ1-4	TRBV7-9	CASSLIIGSLSTNEKLFF
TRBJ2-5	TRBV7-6	CASSLKGKYQETQYF
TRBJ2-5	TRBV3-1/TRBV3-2	CASSPSPQETQYF
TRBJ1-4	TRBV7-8	CASSPSRASNEKLFF